This T cell receptor beta chain was sequenced during a study of Graves' ophthalmopathy and Graves' hyperthyroidism. The study's findings and limits: In blood appeared most of the expanded thyroid clonotypes whose frequency exceeded 0.001.

Amplification of the TCR beta CDR3 regions used RNA transcripts (as template). Scientists carried out first-round RT-PCR using HTBI primers and then a second-round multiplex PCR. TCRdb reprocessed the multiplex PCR reads via MiXCR and lists one record per CDR3 protein. The table includes roughly 1.1 million distinct CDR3 sequences, less than 45% detected once. As for this clonotype: The antigen is unknown.

The sequenced material came from peripheral blood or thyroid tissue (not recorded which). The TCR originated in an adult man with Graves' hyperthyroidism.

The CDR3 sequence is CSVEDTTGLNTEAFF. The CDR3 nucleotides read TGCAGCGTTGAAGATACAACGGGTCTGAACACTGAAGCTTTCTTT. This chain uses TRBV29-1 with TRBJ1-1; D not resolved. Trimming took 0 bases from V and 0 from J, leaving 11 bases between them. Germline CDR1 and CDR2: SQVTM and ANQGSEA. This CDR3 has 15 amino acids.